These T cell receptor beta chains were read from a single sample in a study of T-cell memory formation after mild COVID-19. TCRdb called the 5' RACE reads again in MiXCR, with one record for every CDR3 protein. Among 250,000 to 350,000 distinct CDR3 sequences listed, 15% to 20% were seen once. Sample: PBMCs or a T cell subset sorted from them (not recorded which). The receptors were gathered from a man aged 18 to 30 who had mild COVID-19 (a few samples of this study predate the infection). Cell type and time point are not known. CDR3s include the opening cysteine and the closing phenylalanine or tryptophan. The D gene is left open where the match is weak. Not all rows give a size; the values are once, few, many and, for expanded clones, a class.

TRBJ1-1 | NA | TRBV15 | NA | CATSSRVTEAFF | TGTGCCACCAGCAGCAGGGTAACCGAAGCTTTCTTT
TRBJ2-2 | few | TRBV5-1 | NA | CASSPGTQNTGELFF | TGCGCCAGCAGCCCAGGGACCCAGAACACCGGGGAGCTGTTTTTT
TRBJ2-3 | few | TRBV6-2/TRBV6-3 | NA | CASIDTQDTQYF | TGTGCCAGCATTGACACCCAAGATACGCAGTATTTT
TRBJ2-5 | NA | TRBV5-1 | TRBD2 | CASRRVAGETQETQYF | TGCGCCAGCAGGAGAGTAGCGGGGGAAACCCAAGAGACCCAGTACTTC
TRBJ1-1 | NA | TRBV7-9 | NA | CASSLARGGDTEAFF | TGTGCCAGCAGCCTAGCGCGGGGCGGGGACACTGAAGCTTTCTTT
TRBJ2-2 | NA | TRBV4-1 | TRBD1 | CASREGTGKSGELFF | TGCGCCAGCCGAGAGGGGACAGGGAAATCCGGGGAGCTGTTTTTT
TRBJ1-5 | NA | TRBV12-3/TRBV12-4 | NA | CASSLQSWVASQPQHF | TGTGCCAGCAGTTTGCAGTCTTGGGTCGCTAGCCAGCCCCAGCATTTT
TRBJ2-3 | NA | TRBV7-6 | TRBD2 | CASSRLAGRGTDTQYF | TGTGCCAGCAGCCGTCTAGCGGGGCGGGGCACAGATACGCAGTATTTT
TRBJ2-2 | many | TRBV7-9 | TRBD1 | CASSPFRDRGTGELFF | TGTGCCAGCAGCCCCTTCCGGGACAGGGGGACCGGGGAGCTGTTTTTT
TRBJ1-2 | NA | TRBV4-3 | NA | CASSQPGGNYGYTF | TGCGCCAGCAGCCAACCGGGGGGTAACTATGGCTACACCTTC
TRBJ1-2 | NA | TRBV27 | NA | CASSLEGSFGYTF | TGTGCCAGCAGTTTGGAGGGGTCTTTCGGCTACACCTTC
TRBJ2-7 | NA | TRBV7-8 | NA | CAGGRTNYEQYF | TGTGCCGGGGGGCGGACAAACTACGAGCAGTACTTC
TRBJ1-3 | NA | TRBV5-1 | NA | CASSLGQESGNTIYF | TGCGCCAGCAGCTTGGGACAGGAGTCTGGAAACACCATATATTTT
TRBJ1-4 | few | TRBV28 | NA | CASSHHRRENEKLFF | TGTGCCAGCAGCCACCACCGCAGGGAAAATGAAAAACTGTTTTTT
TRBJ1-2 | few | TRBV20-1 | TRBD1 | CSARDDPTTGVVGYTF | TGCAGTGCTAGAGATGATCCCACCACAGGGGTAGTCGGCTACACCTTC
TRBJ1-6 | many | TRBV5-5 | NA | CASSLGASSYNSPLHF | TGTGCCAGCAGCTTGGGAGCCAGCTCCTATAATTCACCCCTCCACTTT
TRBJ2-5 | NA | TRBV7-9 | NA | CASSLLGQRTQYF | TGTGCCAGCAGCTTATTGGGACAACGGACCCAGTACTTC
TRBJ1-5 | few | TRBV7-2 | NA | CASSLEMDQPQHF | TGTGCCAGCAGCTTAGAGATGGATCAGCCCCAGCATTTT
TRBJ2-1 | many | TRBV5-1 | TRBD2 | CASSGTASGPLLSLQFF | TGCGCCAGCAGCGGGACCGCTAGCGGGCCGCTCCTTTCCTTGCAGTTCTTC
TRBJ2-3 | NA | TRBV9 | TRBD2 | CASSVENWRGSDTQYF | TGTGCCAGCAGCGTAGAAAACTGGCGGGGGTCAGATACGCAGTATTTT
TRBJ2-3 | NA | TRBV24-1 | NA | CATSDWGRTDTQYF | TGTGCCACCAGTGACTGGGGGAGGACAGATACGCAGTATTTT
TRBJ1-5 | few | TRBV6-2/TRBV6-3 | NA | CASKGWGHDNQPQHF | TGTGCCAGCAAAGGTTGGGGCCACGACAATCAGCCCCAGCATTTT
TRBJ1-1 | NA | TRBV6-5 | NA | CASKKGSWAFF | TGTGCCAGCAAAAAGGGGTCATGGGCCTTCTTT
TRBJ2-3 | NA | TRBV11-2 | TRBD2 | CASRPGLAGEATQYF | TGTGCCAGCAGGCCTGGACTAGCGGGGGAAGCTACGCAGTATTTT
TRBJ2-3 | NA | TRBV3-1 | NA | CASSQGGRLRTDTQYF | TGTGCCAGCAGCCAAGGGGGGCGGCTCCGCACAGATACGCAGTATTTT
TRBJ2-1 | few | TRBV7-2 | TRBD2 | CASSPPGGAGGPEQFF | TGTGCCAGCAGCCCACCTGGTGGGGCGGGGGGGCCTGAGCAGTTCTTC
TRBJ1-3 | few | TRBV18 | NA | CASSLWRGNSGNTIYF | TGTGCCAGCTCACTCTGGAGAGGGAACTCTGGAAACACCATATATTTT
TRBJ2-3 | NA | TRBV20-1 | TRBD2 | CTSGSRGGGDTQYF | TGCACCTCGGGCAGTCGGGGGGGTGGAGATACGCAGTATTTT
TRBJ2-1 | many | TRBV18 | TRBD2 | CASSLTSGGPPGKEQFF | TGTGCCAGCTCATTAACTAGCGGGGGGCCTCCTGGGAAGGAGCAGTTCTTC
TRBJ2-7 | few | TRBV6-6 | NA | CASSYGTGLGYEQYF | TGTGCCAGCAGTTACGGGACGGGCCTAGGCTACGAGCAGTACTTC
TRBJ1-2 | NA | TRBV4-2 | NA | CASSQDPDRNPYGYTF | TGTGCCAGCAGCCAAGACCCCGACAGGAACCCCTATGGCTACACCTTC
TRBJ2-1 | many | TRBV29-1 | TRBD1 | CSVGRGNEQFF | TGCAGCGTTGGCAGGGGGAATGAGCAGTTCTTC
TRBJ2-7 | few | TRBV20-1 | TRBD2 | CSAGTSGEAYEQYF | TGCAGTGCTGGGACTAGCGGGGAGGCCTACGAGCAGTACTTC
TRBJ1-6 | few | TRBV7-9 | NA | CASSLPLDGPPLHF | TGTGCCAGCAGCTTACCCCTCGACGGACCACCCCTCCACTTT
TRBJ2-3 | many | TRBV5-5 | NA | CASGPGPGYTDTQYF | TGTGCCAGCGGGCCAGGGCCCGGGTACACAGATACGCAGTATTTT
TRBJ1-2 | few | TRBV29-1 | TRBD1 | CSVGRDRYNYGYTF | TGCAGCGTTGGCCGGGACAGGTATAACTATGGCTACACCTTC
TRBJ2-4 | many | TRBV18 | NA | CASSLTEANIQYF | TGTGCCAGCTCACTGACAGAGGCGAACATTCAGTACTTC
TRBJ1-4 | few | TRBV3-1 | TRBD1 | CASSLAGQAEEKLFF | TGTGCCAGCAGCCTTGCCGGACAGGCTGAAGAAAAACTGTTTTTT
TRBJ1-1 | NA | TRBV5-1 | TRBD1 | CASSLRGTGVMNTEAFF | TGCGCCAGCAGCTTGCGAGGGACAGGGGTAATGAACACTGAAGCTTTCTTT
TRBJ1-1 | NA | TRBV6-2/TRBV6-3 | NA | CASSIKASGWHTEAFF | TGTGCCAGCAGCATTAAGGCCTCAGGTTGGCACACTGAAGCTTTCTTT